This TCR beta chain was captured in a study of T cell responses to AZD1222 COVID-19 vaccine. Whole-study findings and limits: Scientists sampled the repertoires only once the peak T cell response had passed.

The data were produced by immunoSEQ multiplex PCR, yet TCRdb's version contains in-frame clones alone and is incomplete. The table includes around 130,000 clones, approximately 94% detected once. Concerning this clone: Its antigen is not identified.

The TCR comes from an adult in good health. Specimen: peripheral blood, collected on day 0 of AZD1222 vaccination.

The CDR3 DNA sequence: TGTGCCAGCGGAAACCCTCTTTATGGCTACACCTTC. It specifies CASGNPLYGYTF. This sequence joins TRBV28 and TRBJ1-2; unclear D gene. CDR1 and CDR2 from the germline V gene are MDHEN and SYDVKM. V dropped 8 bases and J dropped 5 bases, with 12 bases sitting between them. This CDR3 spans 12 amino acids.